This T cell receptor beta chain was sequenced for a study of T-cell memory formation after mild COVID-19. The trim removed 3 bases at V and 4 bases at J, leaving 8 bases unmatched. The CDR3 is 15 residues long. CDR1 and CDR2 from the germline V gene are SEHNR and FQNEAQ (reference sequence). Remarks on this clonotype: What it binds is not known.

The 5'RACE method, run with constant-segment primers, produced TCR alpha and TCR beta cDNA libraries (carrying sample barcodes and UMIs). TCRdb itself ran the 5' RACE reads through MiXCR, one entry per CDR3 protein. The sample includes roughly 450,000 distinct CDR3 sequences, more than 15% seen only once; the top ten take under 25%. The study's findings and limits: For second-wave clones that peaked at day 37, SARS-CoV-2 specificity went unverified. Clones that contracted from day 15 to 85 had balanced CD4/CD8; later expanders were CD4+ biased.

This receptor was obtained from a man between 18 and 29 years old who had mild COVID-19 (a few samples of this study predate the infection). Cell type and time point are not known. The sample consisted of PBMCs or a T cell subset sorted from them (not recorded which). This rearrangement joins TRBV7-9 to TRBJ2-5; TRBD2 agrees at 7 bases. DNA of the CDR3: TGTGCCAGCAGCTTTAGCTACTCGGGAGGAGAGACCCAGTACTTC. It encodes CASSFSYSGGETQYF.